The sequence of this T cell receptor beta chain was determined in a study of blood T cell repertoires in COVID-19. The V and J ends lost 4 bases and 5 bases, in that order; junction bases with no gene match: 8. Germline values: CDR1 LNHDA, CDR2 SQIVND (reference sequence). The CDR3 sequence is 16 residues long. Using immunoSEQ multiplex PCR, the repertoire was profiled, and TCRdb retains in-frame clones only, with some absent. The sample shows tens of thousands of clones, roughly 83% of them seen only once. The chain is built from TRBV19 and TRBJ2-7, with 13 bases that match TRBD2. The sequenced sample consisted of peripheral blood. This clonotype originated in a man younger than 45 with COVID-19, enrolled during active disease. CDR3 in DNA: TGTGCCAGTAGTAAGACTAGCGGGGGGCGCCGGGACGAGCAGTACTTC. This sequence encodes CASSKTSGGRRDEQYF.